These 26 T cell receptor delta chains originate from one sample sequenced in a study of gamma-delta T cells after stem cell transplantation. TCRdb re-called clones from the RT-PCR reads using CATT. This table has around 13,000 delta-chain clones, roughly 30% appearing once. Material for sequencing was gamma-delta T cells. The source of these receptors is a human donor. It is not recorded whose cells these are; they may come from a transplant donor.

V usage is TRDV2 and J usage is TRDJ3; 7 bases align to TRDD3. This CDR3 contains 19 residues. The V gene end was trimmed by 0 bases and the J gene end by 2 bases; junction bases not matched to a gene: 9. Germline CDR1 GEAIGNYY, CDR2 EKD. CDR3 sequence (DNA): TGTGCCTGTGACACCCCTGGTGGGGGAGCCACCTGGGACACCCGACAGATGTTTTTC. Residues: CACDTPGGGATWDTRQMFF.

CDR3 sequence reads: CAFGIFSLLGDCYTDKLIF. Written as DNA, the CDR3 is TGTGCCTTCGGCATCTTTTCCTTACTGGGGGATTGTTACACCGATAAACTCATCTTT. J is TRDJ1 and V is TRDV3; 10 bases are shared with TRDD3. The V and J ends lost 3 bases and 0 bases, in that order; junction bases with no gene match: 19. The CDR3 length is 19 residues. Germline V gives CDR1 TVYSNPD, CDR2 GDNSRS (reference sequence). Full variable domain (rest looked up from reference TRDV3 and TRDJ1): CDKVTQSSPDQTVASGSEVVLLCTYDTVYSNPDLFWYRIRPDYSFQFVFYGDNSRSEGADFTQGRFSVKHILTQKAFHLVISPVRTEDSATYYCAFGIFSLLGDCYTDKLIFGKGTRVTVEP.

Regarding this clone: At one of its ends the junction is not consistent with the germline gene, which may arise from a read error. The chain links TRDV2 to TRDJ3, with D tentatively TRDD3 (6 bases). Germline V gives CDR1 GEAIGNYY, CDR2 EKD. The CDR3 has 18 residues. CDR3 sequence: CACDTVGGYSWYTLQMFF. The CDR3 nucleotides are TGTGCCTGTGACACCGTTGGGGGCTACTCCTGGTACACCCTACAGATGTTTTTC.

The V gene is TRDV3, the J gene TRDJ1; D perhaps matches TRDD3 (5 bases). Germline values: CDR1 TVYSNPD, CDR2 GDNSRS (reference sequence). Trimming left V 2 bases short and J 10 bases short, with 20 bases between. This CDR3 region has 13 residues. CDR3 loop: CAFGLPPRGRLIF. CDR3 coding DNA: TGTGCCTTTGGCCTCCCTCCCAGGGGACGACTCATCTTT.

This clone was seen just once. J is TRDJ1 and V is TRDV1; TRDD3 agrees at 9 bases. J lost 7 bases, V lost 11 bases, and 17 bases had no gene match. The germline gives CDR1 TSWWSYY, CDR2 QGS. This CDR3 is built from 15 residues. The CDR3 DNA is TGTGCTAGTGGGGAAAGGTACTGGGGGAGGGCTAAACTCATCTTT. This sequence encodes CASGERYWGRAKLIF.

The chain combines TRAV29/DV5 with TRDJ1; the match to TRDD3 covers 12 bases. Trimming took 3 bases from V and 0 from J; bases not matched to a gene: 18. Germline-derived CDR1 and CDR2 are NSMFDY and ISSIKDK. The CDR3 is made up of 20 amino acids. The CDR3 sequence is CAATHLRGYWGIPYTDKLIF. The DNA for the CDR3 is TGTGCAGCAACCCACTTGAGGGGGTACTGGGGGATACCCTACACCGATAAACTCATCTTT.

On this clone: Germline is not matched at one junction end, which may reflect a read error. V usage is TRDV3 and J usage is TRDJ1; D not resolved. The CDR3 totals 16 residues. In germline, CDR1 is TVYSNPD, CDR2 GDNSRS (reference sequence). The CDR3 region is CASLSPFGPLTAKLIF. The CDR3 DNA is TGTGCCTCCCTTTCCCCCTTTGGACCCCTTACCGCTAAACTCATCTTT.

This chain uses TRDV1 with TRDJ1; 9 nucleotides line up with TRDD3. Germline V gene data show CDR1 as TSWWSYY and CDR2 as QGS. The J segment lost 3 bases and the V segment lost 1 base, leaving 18 bases of the junction unmatched. The CDR3 extends over 20 amino acids. CDR3 in amino acids: CALGEHFGSPLTGGADKLIF. CDR3 nucleotide sequence: TGTGCTCTTGGGGAACATTTCGGCTCTCCTCTTACTGGGGGAGCCGATAAACTCATCTTT.

The chain uses TRDV3 and TRDJ1, with TRDD3 identical over 11 bases. The CDR3 extends over 20 amino acids. Trimming at V came to 2 bases and at J to 3 bases, leaving 23 bases not matched to a gene. CDR1 and CDR2 from the germline V gene are TVYSNPD and GDNSRS (reference sequence). CDR3 in amino acids: CAFLATFPYWGIVGPDKLIF. The DNA of the CDR3 is TGTGCCTTTTTAGCAACCTTCCCGTACTGGGGGATAGTGGGACCCGATAAACTCATCTTT. Full variable domain (remainder filled in from reference TRDV3 and TRDJ1): CDKVTQSSPDQTVASGSEVVLLCTYDTVYSNPDLFWYRIRPDYSFQFVFYGDNSRSEGADFTQGRFSVKHILTQKAFHLVISPVRTEDSATYYCAFLATFPYWGIVGPDKLIFGKGTRVTVEP.

The chain links TRDV3 to TRDJ1; 8 nucleotides match TRDD2. V gave up 4 bases and J gave up 3 bases; unmatched junction bases: 16. This CDR3 comprises 16 residues. CDR1 is TVYSNPD, CDR2 GDNSRS, per germline (reference sequence). CDR3 sequence reads: CASPFLRLHPADKLIF. Written as DNA, the CDR3 is TGTGCCTCGCCCTTCCTAAGGCTACACCCGGCCGATAAACTCATCTTT.

This clone was recorded a few times. The J gene is TRDJ3, the V gene TRDV2; 10 bases agree with TRDD3. This CDR3 is built from 20 residues. V was clipped by 3 bases and J by 0 bases; unmatched bases: 10. From germline, CDR1 is GEAIGNYY and CDR2 EKD. In DNA, the CDR3 is TGTGCCTGTGACTCGTCTACTGGGGGATCAGGCTCCTGGGACACCCGACAGATGTTTTTC. Its protein is CACDSSTGGSGSWDTRQMFF.

This chain joins TRDV1 and TRDJ1; 9 bases agree with TRDD3. CDR1 is TSWWSYY and CDR2 is QGS in the germline V gene. There are 20 residues in the CDR3. The ends lost 7 bases at V and 4 bases at J; junction bases unmatched: 25. The CDR3 region is CALVASCSGNEGDTGDKLIF. CDR3 coding DNA: TGTGCTCTTGTGGCTTCTTGCAGTGGAAACGAGGGGGATACAGGCGATAAACTCATCTTT.

About this clone itself: The sample has other DNA sequences that encode this CDR3 too. The CDR3 region has the DNA TGTGCCCATCGATACACCTGGGACACCCGACAGATGTTTTTC. It specifies CAHRYTWDTRQMFF. The V and J genes are TRDV3 and TRDJ3; the D gene is possibly TRDD3 (5 bases). V lost 5 bases, J lost 2 bases, and 10 bases lay in between. This CDR3 is 14 amino acids long. From germline, CDR1 is TVYSNPD and CDR2 GDNSRS (reference sequence).

A note on this clone: Other DNA sequences in this sample translate to the same CDR3. The V call is TRDV1, the J call TRDJ1; 11 nucleotides align to TRDD3. In germline, CDR1 is TSWWSYY, CDR2 QGS. Germline trimming cut 0 bases from V and 0 bases from J; bases unmatched to any gene: 15. CDR3 length equals 21 residues. CDR3: CALGELPIRLGDTGYTDKLIF. In DNA form, the CDR3 reads TGTGCTCTTGGGGAACTTCCTATTAGGCTGGGGGATACCGGGTACACCGATAAACTCATCTTT.

This sequence joins TRAV29/DV5 and TRDJ3, with 10 positions matching TRDD3. This CDR3 is 16 amino acids long. Germline V gene lookup returns CDR1 NSMFDY and CDR2 ISSIKDK. Trimming removed 3 bases from V and 0 bases from J; junction bases left unmatched: 0. This chain's CDR3 is CAATGGYSWDTRQMFF. The CDR3 region has the DNA TGTGCAGCAACTGGGGGATACTCCTGGGACACCCGACAGATGTTTTTC.

This clone was detected a few times. This chain joins TRAV29/DV5 and TRDJ1; D might be TRDD3 (6 bases). Trimming shortened V by 0 bases and J by 0 bases, and 12 bases separated the two germline ends. Germline assignment: CDR1 NSMFDY and CDR2 ISSIKDK. This CDR3 comprises 15 residues. The CDR3 coding sequence is TGTGCAGCAAGCGTAGGTCTGGGGTACACCGATAAACTCATCTTT. It specifies CAASVGLGYTDKLIF.

The chain combines TRDV2 with TRDJ1, with 12 positions matching TRDD3. Germline CDR1 and CDR2: GEAIGNYY and EKD. Losses at the gene ends were 8 bases for V and 3 bases for J; bases not matched to a gene: 6. The CDR3 covers 14 residues. The CDR3 reads CASFWGIRPDKLIF. The DNA for the CDR3 is TGTGCCTCTTTCTGGGGGATACGACCCGATAAACTCATCTTT.

The chain carries TRDV1 and TRDJ1, with 7 bases lining up with TRDD3. The V gene's germline CDR1 is TSWWSYY and CDR2 QGS. J lost 0 bases, V lost 3 bases, and 31 bases had no gene match. The CDR3 has 24 residues. The CDR3 region has the DNA TGTGCTCTTGGGGAGGCCTCCACCCCGTGTACTGGGGATATGAGGCCAGGATACACCGATAAACTCATCTTT. Translating gives CALGEASTPCTGDMRPGYTDKLIF.

The CDR3 nucleotides read TGTGCCTGCAACAACTGGGGGGGATACCCGACCGATAAACTCATCTTT. This translates into CACNNWGGYPTDKLIF. The chain is built from TRDV3 and TRDJ1; 9 nucleotides agree with TRDD3. CDR1 and CDR2 (germline): TVYSNPD, GDNSRS (reference sequence). The CDR3 spans 16 residues. After removal of 4 bases from V and 2 bases from J, the junction contained 14 bases not matched to a gene.

Regarding this clone: Mismatch with germline at one junction end may stem from a read error. CDR3 residues: CACDTNWVHTDNLIF. CDR3 nucleotides: TGTGCCTGTGACACAAACTGGGTACACACCGATAACCTCATCTTT. The V gene is TRDV2, the J gene TRDJ1; D might be TRDD3 (6 bases). The V gene's germline CDR1 is GEAIGNYY and CDR2 EKD. The CDR3 loop spans 15 amino acids.

This clone has just a few counts. The V and J genes are TRDV1 and TRDJ1, with 10 bases aligning to TRDD3. The CDR3 covers 23 residues. Germline trimming cut 4 bases from V and 0 bases from J; bases unmatched to any gene: 26. Germline values: CDR1 TSWWSYY, CDR2 QGS. DNA for the CDR3: TGTGCTCTTGGGGGGCTTCTCAATCCTCGCACTGGGGGATCCACTTTCTACACCGATAAACTCATCTTT. Translation: CALGGLLNPRTGGSTFYTDKLIF.

The chain recombines TRDV1 with TRDJ1; TRDD3 matches 10 bases. J gave up 11 bases and V 4 bases, and 25 bases lay outside the gene matches. The CDR3 extends over 19 amino acids. Germline assignment: CDR1 TSWWSYY and CDR2 QGS. The CDR3 DNA sequence: TGTGCTCTTGGGGCCCGCCTTCCACTTACTGGGGGATGCCGGTTTACCCTCATCTTT. As protein: CALGARLPLTGGCRFTLIF.

This clone was counted between two and nine times. The chain joins TRDV1 to TRDJ1; 9 nucleotides line up with TRDD3. The germline gives CDR1 TSWWSYY, CDR2 QGS. V lost 5 bases and J lost 0; bases outside the gene matches: 19. There are 20 residues in the CDR3. The CDR3 sequence is CALGMAFTRTGGLYTDKLIF. The CDR3 bases are TGTGCTCTTGGGATGGCCTTCACCCGTACTGGGGGACTCTACACCGATAAACTCATCTTT.

The chain joins TRDV1 to TRDJ1, with 7 bases that match TRDD2. The CDR3 consists of 17 residues. The V gene end was trimmed by 2 bases and the J gene end by 2 bases; junction bases not matched to a gene: 11. Germline V CDR1 and CDR2: TSWWSYY, QGS. CDR3 DNA: TGTGCTCTTGGGGAATGGCACCCTTCCTCATCGACCGATAAACTCATCTTT. It translates to CALGEWHPSSSTDKLIF.

The sample holds a few counts of this clone. The genes are TRDV1 and TRDJ1; weak D call: TRDD3 (6 bases). The CDR3 sequence is 15 residues long. Germline V gene lookup returns CDR1 TSWWSYY and CDR2 QGS. Trimming pared 5 bases from V and 3 bases from J, leaving 16 bases between. The CDR3 protein is CALGPWWGFADKLIF. The CDR3 region has the DNA TGTGCTCTTGGGCCATGGTGGGGATTTGCCGATAAACTCATCTTT.

The V call is TRDV1, the J call TRDJ1, with 12 bases lining up with TRDD3. Germline loops: CDR1 TSWWSYY, CDR2 QGS. Germline trimming cut 3 bases from V and 2 bases from J; bases unmatched to any gene: 13. There are 19 residues in the CDR3. The chain's CDR3 is CALGDPALYWGIPTDKLIF. Here the CDR3 DNA reads TGTGCTCTTGGGGACCCTGCCCTTTACTGGGGGATACCGACCGATAAACTCATCTTT.